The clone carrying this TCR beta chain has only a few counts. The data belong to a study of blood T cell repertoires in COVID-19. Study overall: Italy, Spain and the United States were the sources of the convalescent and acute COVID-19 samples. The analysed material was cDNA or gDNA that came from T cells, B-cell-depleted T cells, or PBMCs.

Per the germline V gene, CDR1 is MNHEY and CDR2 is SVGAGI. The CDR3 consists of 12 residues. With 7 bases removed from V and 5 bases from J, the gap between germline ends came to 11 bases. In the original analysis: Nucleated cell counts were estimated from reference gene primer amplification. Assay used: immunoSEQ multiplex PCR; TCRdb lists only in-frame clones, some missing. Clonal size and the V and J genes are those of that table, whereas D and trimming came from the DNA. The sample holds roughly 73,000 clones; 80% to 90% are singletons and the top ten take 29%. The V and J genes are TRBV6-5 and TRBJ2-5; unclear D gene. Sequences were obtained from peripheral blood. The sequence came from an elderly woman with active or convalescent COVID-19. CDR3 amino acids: CASIGAGETQYF. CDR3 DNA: TGTGCCAGCATCGGAGCCGGGGAGACCCAGTACTTC.